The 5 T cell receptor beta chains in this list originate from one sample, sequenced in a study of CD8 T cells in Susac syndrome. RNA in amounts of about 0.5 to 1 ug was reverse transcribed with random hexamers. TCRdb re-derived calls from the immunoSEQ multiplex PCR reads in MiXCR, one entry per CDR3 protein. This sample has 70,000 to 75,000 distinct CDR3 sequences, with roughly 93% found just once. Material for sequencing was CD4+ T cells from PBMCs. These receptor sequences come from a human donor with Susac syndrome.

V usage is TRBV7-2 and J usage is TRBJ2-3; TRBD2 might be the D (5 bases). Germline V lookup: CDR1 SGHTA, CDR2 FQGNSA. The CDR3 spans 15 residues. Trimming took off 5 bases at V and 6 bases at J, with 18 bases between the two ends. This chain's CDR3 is CASSPRRPFGDTQYF. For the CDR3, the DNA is TGTGCCAGCAGCCCACGGAGGCCGTTCGGGGATACGCAGTATTTT.

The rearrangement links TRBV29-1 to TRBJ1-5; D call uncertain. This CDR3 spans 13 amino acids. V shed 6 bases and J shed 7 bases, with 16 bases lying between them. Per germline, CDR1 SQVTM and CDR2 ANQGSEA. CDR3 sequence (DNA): TGCAGCGTCCAGTGGGGAAATGGCCAGCCCCAGCATTTT. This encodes CSVQWGNGQPQHF.

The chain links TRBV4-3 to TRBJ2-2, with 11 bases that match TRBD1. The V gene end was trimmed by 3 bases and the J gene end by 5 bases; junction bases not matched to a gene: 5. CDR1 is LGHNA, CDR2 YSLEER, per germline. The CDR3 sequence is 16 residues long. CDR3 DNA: TGCGCCAGCAGCCAGGGGACAGGGGGAGGGACCGGGGAGCTGTTTTTT. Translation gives CASSQGTGGGTGELFF.

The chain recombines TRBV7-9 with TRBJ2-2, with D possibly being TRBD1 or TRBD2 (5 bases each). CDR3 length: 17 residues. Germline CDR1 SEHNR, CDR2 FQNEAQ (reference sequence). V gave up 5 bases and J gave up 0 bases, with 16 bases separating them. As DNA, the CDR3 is TGTGCCAGCAGCACGCCTCCCGGGACGTCGAACACCGGGGAGCTGTTTTTT. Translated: CASSTPPGTSNTGELFF.

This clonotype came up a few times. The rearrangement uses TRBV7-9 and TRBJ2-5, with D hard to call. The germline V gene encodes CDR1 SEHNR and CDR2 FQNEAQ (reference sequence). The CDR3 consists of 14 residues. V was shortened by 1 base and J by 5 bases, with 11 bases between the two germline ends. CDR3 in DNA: TGTGCCAGCAGCTTAGTCGTCGTCCGGGAGACCCAGTACTTC. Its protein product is CASSLVVVRETQYF.